One sample yielded the 9 T cell receptor beta chains listed below, sequenced in a study of shared clonotypes between healthy human individuals. Libraries were prepared by immunoSEQ multiplex PCR; TCRdb keeps only in-frame clonotypes and omits some of them. Among some 1.4 million clones listed, approximately 96% were seen once. Sequencing was performed on naive CD4+ T cells sorted from blood. As for subset: CD45RA+ positively selected. All receptors come from a man aged 30 to 39 in good health.

The CDR3 sequence is CASSLSGTGVYNEQFF. In DNA, the CDR3 is TGTGCCAGCAGTTTATCTGGGACAGGAGTTTACAATGAGCAGTTCTTC. This sequence joins TRBV28 and TRBJ2-1, with 8 bases aligning to TRBD1. The CDR3 length is 16 residues. Germline V gives CDR1 MDHEN, CDR2 SYDVKM. V lost 1 base, J lost 4 bases, and 6 bases stayed unmatched. Full variable domain (remainder filled in from reference TRBV28 and TRBJ2-1): DVKVTQSSRYLVKRTGEKVFLECVQDMDHENMFWYRQDPGLGLRLIYFSYDVKMKEKGDIPEGYSVSREKKERFSLILESASTNQTSMYLCASSLSGTGVYNEQFFGPGTRLTVL.

CDR3 amino acids: CASSLEGTGNTIYF. For the CDR3, the DNA is TGTGCCAGCAGTCTCGAGGGGACGGGGAACACCATATATTTT. This rearrangement joins TRBV2 to TRBJ1-3; D possibly corresponds to TRBD1 (5 bases). Germline assignment: CDR1 SNHLY and CDR2 FYNNEI. The CDR3 covers 14 residues. V was trimmed by 5 bases and J by 7 bases, leaving 15 bases between them.

This chain joins TRBV28 and TRBJ1-5; TRBD1 agrees at 8 bases. Germline V lookup: CDR1 MDHEN, CDR2 SYDVKM. CDR3 length: 16 residues. V trimming: 6 bases; J trimming: 6 bases; junction bases outside the gene matches: 13. CDR3 region: CASSPGVRGLGQPQHF. CDR3 sequence (DNA): TGTGCCAGCAGCCCAGGTGTCAGGGGGCTTGGTCAGCCCCAGCATTTT. The whole variable domain, remainder taken from reference TRBV28 and TRBJ1-5, is DVKVTQSSRYLVKRTGEKVFLECVQDMDHENMFWYRQDPGLGLRLIYFSYDVKMKEKGDIPEGYSVSREKKERFSLILESASTNQTSMYLCASSPGVRGLGQPQHFGDGTRLSIL.

This clone showed up just once. This chain connects TRBV28 to TRBJ1-2; D uncertain. V gave up 3 bases and J gave up 8 bases, with 10 bases separating them. Germline V gene sequence: CDR1 MDHEN, CDR2 SYDVKM. This CDR3 comprises 12 residues. The CDR3: CASSFRQTGYTF. The CDR3, as DNA: TGTGCCAGCAGTTTTCGGCAGACCGGCTACACCTTC.

This sequence joins TRBV5-1 and TRBJ2-7; maybe TRBD2 (6 bases). V shed 4 bases and J shed 6 bases, with 17 bases lying between them. The CDR3 runs 14 residues. Germline V gene data show CDR1 as SGHRS and CDR2 as YFSETQ. CDR3 residues: CASSLSSVDGEQYF. The CDR3 nucleotides read TGCGCCAGCAGCCTATCTAGCGTGGACGGCGAGCAGTACTTC.

The chain employs TRBV5-1 and TRBJ2-1; a possible D gene is TRBD2 (6 bases). Germline loops: CDR1 SGHRS, CDR2 YFSETQ. This CDR3 comprises 14 residues. Trimming removed 4 bases at V and 2 bases at J, with 10 bases between. The CDR3 sequence is CASSGTGAYNEQFF. CDR3 DNA: TGCGCCAGCAGCGGCACGGGGGCCTACAATGAGCAGTTCTTC.

The genes are TRBV25-1 and TRBJ1-5, with 8 positions matching TRBD1. The germline V gene encodes CDR1 MGHDK and CDR2 SYGVNS. Trimming removed 4 bases from V and 5 bases from J; junction bases left unmatched: 4. The CDR3 length is 14 residues. CDR3 nucleotides: TGTGCCAGCAGTGTGACAGGGGTGGATCAGCCCCAGCATTTT. Translation: CASSVTGVDQPQHF.

The gene calls are TRBV7-2 and TRBJ2-1; D is ambiguous. CDR1 is SGHTA, CDR2 FQGNSA, per germline. V shed 0 bases and J shed 4 bases, with 7 bases lying between them. The CDR3 has 14 amino acids. As DNA, the CDR3 is TGTGCCAGCAGCTTAGCGGGGATGTACAATGAGCAGTTCTTC. Its translation is CASSLAGMYNEQFF.

This clone was detected a few times. The CDR3 bases are TGCGCCAGCAGCCAAGCTCCTATGAGCGGGGAGCTGTTTTTT. It is translated as CASSQAPMSGELFF. The chain has TRBV4-1 and TRBJ2-2; D is undetermined. CDR3 length equals 14 residues. In germline, CDR1 is MGHRA, CDR2 YSYEKL. Trimming removed 1 base from V and 7 bases from J, with 10 bases in between.